The rows below give T cell receptor beta chains drawn from one sample of a study of beta chain features in type 1 diabetes. The protocol was immunoSEQ multiplex PCR, while the TCRdb copy is restricted to in-frame clones and leaves out a portion. This sample has 300,000 to 450,000 clones, with around a fifth found just once. What was sequenced was naive CD4+ T cells from blood. These receptors were obtained from a young woman in good health. Both conserved end residues are part of each CDR3. Clone size is stated in some rows and not others, as once, few, many or a class when expanded.

v_call	clone_size	j_call	cdr3_aa
TRBV30	few	TRBJ2-7	CAWSPHRTSGIHEQYF
TRBV28	few	TRBJ2-2	CASSGAGTGITGELFF
TRBV4-1	-	TRBJ1-3	CASSQGVGSGNTIYF
TRBV30	few	TRBJ1-2	CAWSERSLYGYTF
TRBV7-7	-	TRBJ2-1	CASSSLARGEQFF
TRBV30	few	TRBJ1-2	CALKTGDINYGYTF
TRBV10-3	-	TRBJ2-3	CAISLTTDTQYF
TRBV30	-	TRBJ1-1	CAWSDRDKNTEAFF
TRBV2	-	TRBJ2-3	CASRGQRTSGVGDTQYF
TRBV5-4	-	TRBJ1-1	CASSARQGTGTPEAFF
TRBV29-1	-	TRBJ1-2	CSVAEGVNYGYTF
TRBV4-1	-	TRBJ2-7	CASSQVGALAGGDYEQYF
TRBV7-2	-	TRBJ2-3	CASSLAEPDTQYF
TRBV7-2	-	TRBJ2-5	CASSPSGGLQETQYF
TRBV2	-	TRBJ1-1	CASSESSGVSAFF
TRBV5-5	-	TRBJ1-1	CASSPSGGRTEAFF
TRBV11-1	-	TRBJ2-1	CASSFHGRLSYNEQFF
TRBV9	few	TRBJ2-5	CASSAPSGGETQYF
TRBV30	-	TRBJ1-2	CAFLRGNGYTF
TRBV9	few	TRBJ2-1	CASKTSESSYNEQFF
TRBV30	-	TRBJ2-2	CAWTNTGELFF
TRBV5-1	-	TRBJ1-1	CASSLIGRGQTEAFF
TRBV14	-	TRBJ2-3	CASSQSLAVSRQYF
TRBV7-2	few	TRBJ2-5	CASSSPGSPGETQYF
TRBV5-1	-	TRBJ2-1	CASSSGGVDNEQFF
TRBV29-1	-	TRBJ2-1	CSVGSDKAEQFF
TRBV5-1	-	TRBJ2-5	CASSLQGRGHETQYF
TRBV6-1	-	TRBJ2-3	CASSNSGTRTDTQYF
TRBV21-1	few	TRBJ1-1	CASRSYHTGFMNTEAFF
TRBV12-5	-	TRBJ2-1	CASGFTGVRTYNEQFF
TRBV4-1	few	TRBJ2-1	CASSHPASGFQNEQFF
TRBV18	few	TRBJ1-6	CASSPTTGDQSPLHF
TRBV14	few	TRBJ2-3	CASSRLGLAGGSTDTQYF
TRBV6-9	-	TRBJ2-7	CAGDRVHEQYF
TRBV5-4	few	TRBJ1-2	CASTGGARNYGYTF
TRBV23-1	-	TRBJ2-5	CASNFRRLLAGGTPRETQYF
TRBV5-1	few	TRBJ1-6	CASSFTGDQRPLHF
TRBV7-8	-	TRBJ2-7	CASSSRRAGPSYEQYF
TRBV7-3	few	TRBJ2-3	CASSLPDRADTQYF
TRBV27	few	TRBJ1-1	CASSNDRGDTEAFF
TRBV18	few	TRBJ2-1	CASSLQDRGGYNEQFF
TRBV30	few	TRBJ2-7	CAWAGDRADEQYF
TRBV30	few	TRBJ1-2	CAWSVLQGRATRYGYTF
TRBV28	few	TRBJ1-2	CASSPLRGYGYTF
TRBV7-2	-	TRBJ1-2	CASSLRRNYGYTF
TRBV23-1	few	TRBJ1-1	CASSQSAEGTPNTEAFF
TRBV30	-	TRBJ1-1	CAWSVGTGVEAFF
TRBV30	few	TRBJ2-1	CARQREGSYNEQFF
TRBV5-1	-	TRBJ2-5	CASSRSGQRLQETQYF
TRBV29-1	-	TRBJ1-1	CSVGSVTQGGTEAFF
TRBV19	few	TRBJ2-7	CASRQGGGEQYF
TRBV30	few	TRBJ2-3	CAWGGPGLAGYTQYF
TRBV7-2	-	TRBJ2-7	CASSSFPYEQYF
TRBV25-1	few	TRBJ2-2	CASSEWGTGEVGELFF
TRBV13	few	TRBJ2-3	CASSRDSGTDTQYF
TRBV5-4	few	TRBJ2-5	CASSKQGAGETQYF
TRBV9	-	TRBJ2-7	CASSVGLAGGPYEQYF
TRBV25-1	-	TRBJ1-2	CASSVTGGYTF
TRBV7-9	few	TRBJ1-1	CASSLANRGEAFF